This entry lists 25 T cell receptor beta chains sequenced from one sample in a study of tissue T cells after allogeneic stem cell transplantation. Profiled with immunoSEQ multiplex PCR; TCRdb holds only in-frame clones, not every one. Here the sample spans 4,000 to 4,500 clones, less than 60% being singletons. Time point described: mouse harvest day 14 after allogeneic transplant. The graft held 10^6 splenic CD5+ T cells and 10^7 T-cell-depleted bone marrow cells. Sequencing input: lymph node tissue. The receptor set was obtained from a female BALB/c mouse given C57BL/6 T cells with graft-versus-host disease after an allogeneic hematopoietic cell transplant.

This clone was observed a handful of times. The genes and germline here are from mouse. The read ends 1 residue early relative to the CDR3; the germline J gene fills the gap. The chain couples TRBV14 to TRBJ1-3; 7 bases are shared with TRBD1. Germline V gene sequence: CDR1 SGHDT, CDR2 FRDEAV. The CDR3 covers 13 residues. With V trimmed by 9 bases and J by 4 bases, 7 bases remained unmatched. Here the CDR3 reads CANKTGRGNTLYF. The sequenced CDR3 bases are TGTGCCAACAAGACAGGGAGGGGAAATACGCTCTAT. The entire variable domain, with the rest obtained from reference TRBV14 and TRBJ1-3, is as follows: EAGVTQSPRYAVLQEGQAVSFWCDPISGHDTLYWYQQPRDQGPQLLVYFRDEAVIDNSQLPSDRFSAVRPKGTNSTLKIQSAKQGDTATYLCANKTGRGNTLYFGEGSRLIVV.

Comments on this clone: Germline and genes: mouse. The missing CDR3 end, 1 residue past where the read stops, is filled in from the germline J gene. The chain recombines TRBV13-1 with TRBJ2-5; 8 nucleotides match TRBD1. This CDR3 has 14 amino acids. Germline CDR1 is NSHNY and CDR2 is SYGAGN. Losses at the gene ends were 3 bases for V and 5 bases for J; bases not matched to a gene: 5. The DNA read from the CDR3 is TGTGCCAGCAGTGCCCAGGGGGCGAGAGACACCCAGTAC. It codes for CASSAQGARDTQY. The whole CDR3 region reads CASSAQGARDTQYF.

As concerns this clone: Gene names refer to mouse genes. The read comes to an end 1 residue before the CDR3 does, leaving the germline J gene to fill in the end. The chain is built from TRBV12-2 and TRBJ1-4; a possible D gene is TRBD1 (6 bases). V was cut by 1 base and J by 2 bases, with 10 bases left in between. The length of the CDR3 is 15 residues. Germline V gene lookup returns CDR1 SGHLS and CDR2 HYDKME. CDR3 protein: CASSLSGQSNERLFF. The DNA read from the CDR3 is TGTGCCAGCTCTCTTTCGGGACAATCCAACGAAAGATTATTT.

This clone is medium-sized. Gene names denote mouse genes. CDR3 amino acids: CASSRQENSDYTF. CDR3 DNA, as far as it was read: TGTGCCAGCAGTCGTCAGGAGAACTCCGACTACACC. This chain links TRBV26 with TRBJ1-2; D unresolved. The CDR3 extends 1 residue past the end of the read, so its final part is completed from the germline J gene. The CDR3 runs 13 residues. CDR1 and CDR2 from the germline V gene are KGHPV and FQNQEV (reference sequence). Trimming stripped 4 bases from V and 2 bases from J, with 8 bases between.

In this sample, this clone turned up once. Mouse germline and gene names are used. The CDR3 goes on 1 residue after the read ends, and that part is filled in from the germline J gene. The V gene is TRBV26, the J gene TRBJ1-1; D may be TRBD1 (6 bases). Germline CDR1 reads KGHPV; CDR2 reads FQNQEV (reference sequence). V lost 2 bases, J lost 4 bases, and 11 bases lay in between. This CDR3 is 14 amino acids long. CDR3 loop: CASSLNREGTEVFF. Partial CDR3 DNA: TGTGCCAGCAGTCTGAACAGGGAGGGCACAGAAGTCTTC.

In its sample, this clone ranks as large. Gene names and germline match the mouse. From the germline J gene comes the end of the CDR3, since the read stops 1 residue before it. This chain links TRBV12-2 with TRBJ2-2, with 10 bases identical to TRBD2. The ends lost 6 bases at V and 1 base at J; junction bases unmatched: 4. This CDR3 region has 15 residues. Germline CDR1 and CDR2: SGHLS and HYDKME. The covered CDR3 bases are TGTGCCAGCCTCACTGGGGGGGGAAACACCGGGCAGCTCTAC. Amino acid sequence: CASLTGGGNTGQLY. The entire CDR3 sequence reads CASLTGGGNTGQLYF.

For this clone: Any gene name here is a mouse gene name. The read terminates 1 residue before the CDR3 end, so the remaining end is supplied by the germline J gene. V and J are TRBV2 and TRBJ2-1; 9 nucleotides line up with TRBD2. This CDR3 comprises 16 residues. Germline lookup yields CDR1 LGHNA and CDR2 YSYQKL. V lost 2 bases, J lost 1 base, and 3 bases stayed unmatched. CDR3 DNA (partial): TGTGCCAGCAGCCAATCTGACTGGGGGAACTATGCTGAGCAGTTC. Protein sequence: CASSQSDWGNYAEQF. In full, the CDR3 reads CASSQSDWGNYAEQFF.

The table lists this clone with a few counts. Here the gene names and germline are mouse. The observed sequence ends 1 residue before the CDR3 terminus, with the missing tail filled in from the germline J gene. The V gene is TRBV17, the J gene TRBJ2-5; 10 positions match TRBD2. The CDR3 loop spans 14 amino acids. Trimming at V came to 2 bases and at J to 5 bases, leaving 1 base not matched to a gene. Germline loops: CDR1 MNHDT, CDR2 YYDKIL. CDR3 residues: CASSRLGGRDTQYF. The CDR3 bases that were read are TGTGCTAGCAGTAGACTGGGGGGGCGAGACACCCAGTAC.

By share, this clone ranks as medium-sized. Gene names and germline refer to mouse. The CDR3 end is not reached by the read, which stops 1 residue before it; the germline J gene fills it in. The chain employs TRBV29 and TRBJ2-5; 9 bases align to TRBD1. CDR3 size: 15 residues. The V and J ends lost 5 bases and 5 bases, in that order; junction bases with no gene match: 8. The V gene's germline CDR1 is MSHET and CDR2 SYDVDS. CDR3 bases read: TGTGCTAGCAGTCCCTCACAGGGGGCTGGAGACACCCAGTAC. Residues: CASSPSQGAGDTQY. The full CDR3 protein reads CASSPSQGAGDTQYF. Full variable domain (missing parts from reference TRBV29 and TRBJ2-5): DMKVTQMPRYLIKRMGENVLLECGQDMSHETMYWYRQDPGLGLQLIYISYDVDSNSEGDIPKGYRVSRKKREHFSLILDSAKTNQTSVYFCASSPSQGAGDTQYFGPGTRLLVL.

Concerning this clone: The gene symbols are mouse symbols. CDR3 bases read: TGCACCTGCAGTGCAGATGCAGGGGGGGGCCAAGACACCCAGTAC. Protein: CTCSADAGGGQDTQY. The whole CDR3 sequence is CTCSADAGGGQDTQYF. The rearrangement uses TRBV1 and TRBJ2-5; D might be TRBD1 or TRBD2, each matching 7 bases. The CDR3 is cut off 1 residue early in the read; its end comes from the germline J gene. With 0 bases removed from V and 2 bases from J, the gap between germline ends came to 12 bases. CDR3 length equals 16 residues. Looked up from germline, CDR1 is NSQYPW and CDR2 is LRSPGD (reference sequence).

Regarding this clone: Gene labels here are mouse ones. The CDR3 sequence is CASSPGTGTDTQYF. The CDR3 bases that were read are TGTGCCAGCAGTCCCGGGACAGGGACGGACACCCAGTAC. The rearrangement links TRBV26 to TRBJ2-5, with 9 nucleotides matching TRBD1. The read finishes 1 residue shy of the CDR3 end, and the germline J gene is used to complete it. The CDR3 spans 14 residues. Germline loops: CDR1 KGHPV, CDR2 FQNQEV (reference sequence). Germline trimming cut 4 bases from V and 6 bases from J; bases unmatched to any gene: 5.

On this clone itself: Genes and germline come from the mouse. With the read ending 1 residue before the CDR3 end, the germline J gene is used to fill in that end. The same CDR3 also results from other DNA sequences found in this sample. This rearrangement joins TRBV3 to TRBJ1-3; D gene uncertain. There are 13 residues in the CDR3. Germline V CDR1 and CDR2: SNHLY, FYNGKV (reference sequence). Trimming removed 5 bases from V and 0 bases from J, with 5 bases in between. Incomplete CDR3 DNA: TGTGCCAGCAGCCTTAATTCTGGAAATACGCTCTAT. Translation gives CASSLNSGNTLY. The whole CDR3 region reads CASSLNSGNTLYF.

With regard to this clone: The germline and genes are mouse ones. The read is 1 residue too short to cover the CDR3 end, so that end is filled in from the germline J gene. This chain uses TRBV26 with TRBJ2-1, with TRBD1 identical over 8 bases. CDR1 is KGHPV and CDR2 is FQNQEV in the germline V gene (reference sequence). The CDR3 consists of 13 residues. V lost 5 bases to trimming and J lost 3 bases; unmatched junction nucleotides: 0. CDR3 bases read: TGTGCCAGCAGTACAGGGGGCTATGCTGAGCAGTTC. This codes for CASSTGGYAEQF. In full, the CDR3 reads CASSTGGYAEQFF.

A single count supports this clone. These gene names are mouse names. The CDR3 end falls 1 residue outside the read, so it is completed with the germline J gene. The V gene is TRBV12-2, the J gene TRBJ2-5; 8 bases align to TRBD2. Trimming at V came to 2 bases and at J to 5 bases, leaving 2 bases not matched to a gene. CDR3 length: 13 amino acids. CDR1 and CDR2 (germline): SGHLS, HYDKME. CDR3 residues: CASSRGGLDTQYF. The sequenced part of the CDR3 DNA is TGTGCCAGCTCTCGGGGGGGCCTAGACACCCAGTAC.

Turning to this clone: Gene names follow the mouse nomenclature. The read comes to an end 1 residue before the CDR3 does, leaving the germline J gene to fill in the end. V is TRBV23 and J is TRBJ2-4; the DNA was not compared with TRBD1, the D call given in the table. Germline lookup yields CDR1 KGHTA and CDR2 FQNQQP. CDR3 length: 13 residues. CDR3 amino acids: CSSRQSSQNTLYF. The CDR3 DNA, read in part, is TGCTCCAGCAGGCAGTCTAGTCAAAACACCTTGTAC.

This clone is medium-sized in the sample. Germline and genes: mouse. The read stops 1 residue short of the end of the CDR3; the missing end is completed from the germline J gene. This sample also contains other DNA sequences that code for the same CDR3. The rearrangement joins TRBV31 to TRBJ1-3; weak D call: TRBD1 (5 bases). The CDR3 runs to 14 residues. Trimming left V 1 base short and J 0 bases short, with 7 bases between. Germline-derived CDR1 and CDR2 are GKSSPN and SITVG. CDR3 DNA, as far as it was read: TGTGCCTGGAGTCAGGGGAATTCTGGAAATACGCTCTAT. Translation: CAWSQGNSGNTLY. In full, the CDR3 is CAWSQGNSGNTLYF.

To note about this clone: Gene names are the mouse ones. CDR3 amino acids: CASSQAWGQNTLYF. Partial CDR3 DNA: TGTGCCAGCAGCCAAGCCTGGGGTCAAAACACCTTGTAC. This chain uses TRBV2 with TRBJ2-4; TRBD2 might be the D (5 bases). The read comes to an end 1 residue before the CDR3 does, leaving the germline J gene to fill in the end. The CDR3 contains 14 residues. Trimming shortened V by 1 base and J by 1 base, and 6 bases separated the two germline ends. CDR1 and CDR2 from the germline V gene are LGHNA and YSYQKL.

With respect to this clone: This probably arose from a read error, given a far larger clone one base away. Mouse gene names and germline throughout. The read is 1 residue too short to cover the CDR3 end, so that end is filled in from the germline J gene. J is TRBJ1-3 and V is TRBV16; 10 positions agree with TRBD1. Germline values: CDR1 SGHSA, CDR2 FRNQAP. The CDR3 consists of 16 residues. CDR3: CARSSTGTGAGNTLYF. The part of the CDR3 DNA that was read is TGTGCACGCAGCTCGACCGGGACAGGGGCTGGAAATACGCTCTAT.

This clone is medium-sized by share. Gene names refer to mouse genes. Read sequence stops 1 residue before the CDR3 end, and the germline J gene provides the missing end. The rearrangement joins TRBV19 to TRBJ1-4; 10 bases map to TRBD1. The V segment lost 4 bases and the J segment 3 bases; nucleotides outside the gene matches: 3. Germline CDR1 and CDR2: FNHDT and SITEND (reference sequence). The CDR3 has 15 amino acids. The CDR3 DNA, read in part, is TGTGCCAGCAGTGGGGGACAGGGGACCAACGAAAGATTATTT. Amino acid sequence: CASSGGQGTNERLF. The entire CDR3 sequence reads CASSGGQGTNERLFF. The full variable domain, in which reference TRBV19 and TRBJ1-4 provide the parts outside the CDR3, is GGIITQTPKFLIGQEGQKLTLKCQQNFNHDTMYWYRQDSGKGLRLIYYSITENDLQKGDLSEGYDASREKKSSFSLTVTSAQKNEMAVFLCASSGGQGTNERLFFGHGTKLSVL.

Concerning this clone: Genes here carry mouse names. The CDR3 goes on 1 residue after the read ends, and that part is filled in from the germline J gene. The rearrangement links TRBV26 to TRBJ1-1; the match to TRBD1 covers 7 bases. The CDR3 is 14 amino acids. The V segment lost 6 bases and the J segment 0 bases; nucleotides outside the gene matches: 4. In germline, CDR1 is KGHPV, CDR2 FQNQEV (reference sequence). The sequenced part of the CDR3 DNA is TGTGCCAGCAGCAGACAGGGAGCAAACACAGAAGTCTTC. Encoded protein: CASSRQGANTEVF. The entire CDR3 is CASSRQGANTEVFF.

Points on this clone: Mouse gene names and germline throughout. Coverage ceases 1 residue before the CDR3 finishes, and the germline J gene fills in the end. V usage is TRBV26 and J usage is TRBJ2-2; TRBD1 is a possible D gene (5 bases). The length of the CDR3 is 14 residues. The germline CDR1 and CDR2 sequences are KGHPV and FQNQEV (reference sequence). Trimming removed 3 bases from V and 2 bases from J, with 7 bases in between. CDR3 protein: CASSLPGNTGQLYF. The DNA read from the CDR3 is TGTGCCAGCAGTCTTCCAGGGAACACCGGGCAGCTCTAC.

This clone occurred a few times. Gene names follow the mouse nomenclature. The read terminates 1 residue before the CDR3 end, so the remaining end is supplied by the germline J gene. The gene calls are TRBV12-1 and TRBJ2-7, with D uncertain. There are 11 residues in the CDR3. Germline loops: CDR1 SGHSN, CDR2 HYEKVE. The ends were cut back, 5 bases at V and 4 bases at J, with 8 bases in the middle. The sequenced part of the CDR3 DNA is TGTGCCAGCTTCAGGATTTATGAACAGTAC. This encodes CASFRIYEQY. The full CDR3 protein reads CASFRIYEQYF.

Concerning this clone itself: The gene names given are mouse names. The read stops 1 residue short of the end of the CDR3; the missing end is completed from the germline J gene. The chain uses TRBV13-1 and TRBJ2-3, with a possible D match to TRBD1 (5 bases). Germline lookup yields CDR1 NSHNY and CDR2 SYGAGN. The ends were cut back, 0 bases at V and 3 bases at J, with 11 bases in the middle. CDR3 length: 15 amino acids. The CDR3 bases that were read are TGTGCCAGCAGTGATGTTAGGGGAAGAGCAGAAACGCTGTAT. Its protein product is CASSDVRGRAETLY. The CDR3 reads in full as CASSDVRGRAETLYF.

Comment on this clone: These gene names are mouse names. The read is 1 residue too short to cover the CDR3 end, so that end is filled in from the germline J gene. The chain couples TRBV23 to TRBJ1-1; TRBD1 is the table's D call and was not checked against the DNA. The V gene's germline CDR1 is KGHTA and CDR2 FQNQQP. The CDR3 is made up of 14 amino acids. The CDR3 is CSSSPNRGNTEVFF. CDR3 bases read: TGCTCCAGCAGTCCAAACAGGGGGAACACAGAAGTCTTC.

As concerns this clone: Gene names and germline refer to mouse. The read halts 1 residue ahead of the CDR3 end, with the missing end drawn from the germline J gene. This chain connects TRBV13-1 to TRBJ2-7, with 8 bases matching TRBD2. V trimming: 6 bases; J trimming: 0 bases; junction bases outside the gene matches: 2. Germline V gene sequence: CDR1 NSHNY, CDR2 SYGAGN. CDR3 length: 13 amino acids. CDR3 sequence reads: CASTTGGSYEQYF. The CDR3 bases that were read are TGTGCCAGCACTACTGGGGGCTCCTATGAACAGTAC.